The sequence of this T cell receptor beta chain was determined in a study of T cell responses to AZD1222 COVID-19 vaccine. Whole-study results and caveats: Reportedly, nearly half the spike-specific TCRs target unmutated variant regions. At baseline, just a handful of AZD1222 recipients tested seropositive. Donors, mostly white British, included more females; clonal diversity was possibly underestimated.

Data came from immunoSEQ multiplex PCR; TCRdb stores just in-frame clones and leaves some out. Of around 120,000 clones detected, roughly 90% appear once; the ten largest clones hold under 9%. The ends were cut back, 7 bases at V and 0 bases at J, with 14 bases in the middle. Germline CDR1 and CDR2: MDHEN and SYDVKM. This CDR3 contains 15 residues. Remarks on this clone: Its antigen remains unknown.

The receptor was derived from an adult who received the AZD1222 COVID-19 vaccine. The rearrangement uses TRBV28 and TRBJ2-3; D perhaps matches TRBD2 (5 bases). The specimen comprised peripheral blood, sampled 28 days after the second AZD1222 dose. The CDR3 sequence is CASTKLVGSTDTQYF. CDR3 DNA sequence: TGTGCCAGCACCAAACTAGTGGGGAGCACAGATACGCAGTATTTT. Supplemented by reference TRBV28 and TRBJ2-3, the full variable domain reads DVKVTQSSRYLVKRTGEKVFLECVQDMDHENMFWYRQDPGLGLRLIYFSYDVKMKEKGDIPEGYSVSREKKERFSLILESASTNQTSMYLCASTKLVGSTDTQYFGPGTRLTVL.